This entry is about one T cell receptor (beta chain). Its specificity is unknown. This CDR3 region has 15 residues. Between the trimmed V and J ends, which lost 11 bases and 5 bases, there was a span of 25 bases. Germline CDR1 is WNHNN and CDR2 is SYGVQD (reference sequence). The assay was immunoSEQ multiplex PCR, and TCRdb's table has in-frame clones only and misses some. The data contain over a million clones, approximately 98.5% of them seen just once; the ten biggest clones take up over 0.3%. The data belong to a study of shared clonotypes between healthy human individuals. General study findings and limits: In general, naive subsets displayed greater estimated richness than memory subsets did.

This clonotype was sampled from a man aged 25-40 years in good health. Material for sequencing was naive CD4+ T cells sorted from blood. Stated subset: CD45RA+ positively selected. The chain links TRBV10-1 to TRBJ2-7, with D tentatively TRBD1 (8 bases). CDR3 region: CAFPRGVQGGHEQYF. In DNA, the CDR3 is TGCGCCTTCCCCCGGGGGGTACAGGGGGGGCACGAGCAGTACTTC.